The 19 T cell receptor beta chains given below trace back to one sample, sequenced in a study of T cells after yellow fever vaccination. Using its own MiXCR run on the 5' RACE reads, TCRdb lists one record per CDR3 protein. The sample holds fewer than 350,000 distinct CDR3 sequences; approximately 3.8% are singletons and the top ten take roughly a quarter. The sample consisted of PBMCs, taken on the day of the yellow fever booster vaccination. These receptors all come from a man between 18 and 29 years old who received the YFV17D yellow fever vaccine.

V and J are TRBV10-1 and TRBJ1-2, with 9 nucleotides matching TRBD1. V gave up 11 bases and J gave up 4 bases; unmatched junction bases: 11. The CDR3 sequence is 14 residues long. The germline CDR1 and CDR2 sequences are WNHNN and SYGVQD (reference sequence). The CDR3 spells CAVHYRGRCYGYTF. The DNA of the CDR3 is TGCGCCGTACATTACAGGGGGCGATGCTATGGCTACACCTTC.

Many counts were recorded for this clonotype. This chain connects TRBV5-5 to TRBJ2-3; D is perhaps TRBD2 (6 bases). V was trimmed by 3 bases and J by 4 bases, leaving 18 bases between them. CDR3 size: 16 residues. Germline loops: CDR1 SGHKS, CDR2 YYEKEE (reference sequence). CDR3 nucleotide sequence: TGTGCCAGCAGCTGGAGGGGCCTAGCGTGGTCAGATACGCAGTATTTT. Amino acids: CASSWRGLAWSDTQYF.

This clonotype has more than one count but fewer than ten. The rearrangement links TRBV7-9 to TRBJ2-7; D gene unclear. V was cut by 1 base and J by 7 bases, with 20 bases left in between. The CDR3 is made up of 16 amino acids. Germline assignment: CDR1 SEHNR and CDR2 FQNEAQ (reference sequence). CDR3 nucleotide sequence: TGTGCCAGCAGCTTAGTTTCGGCCTCCCAATCCCGGGAGCAGTACTTC. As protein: CASSLVSASQSREQYF.

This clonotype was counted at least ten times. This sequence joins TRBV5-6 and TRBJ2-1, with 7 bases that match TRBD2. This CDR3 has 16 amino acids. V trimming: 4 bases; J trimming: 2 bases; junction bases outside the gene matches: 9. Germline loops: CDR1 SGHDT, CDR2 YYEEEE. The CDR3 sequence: CASSPPLAGAYNEQFF. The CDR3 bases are TGTGCCAGCAGCCCGCCCCTGGCGGGGGCCTACAATGAGCAGTTCTTC.

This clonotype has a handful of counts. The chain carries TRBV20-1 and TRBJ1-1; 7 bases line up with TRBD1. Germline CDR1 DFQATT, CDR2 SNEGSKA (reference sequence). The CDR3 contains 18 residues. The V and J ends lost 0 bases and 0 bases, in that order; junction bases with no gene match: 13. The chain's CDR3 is CSARDDTQGILMNTEAFF. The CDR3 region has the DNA TGCAGTGCTAGAGATGACACACAGGGGATACTCATGAACACTGAAGCTTTCTTT.

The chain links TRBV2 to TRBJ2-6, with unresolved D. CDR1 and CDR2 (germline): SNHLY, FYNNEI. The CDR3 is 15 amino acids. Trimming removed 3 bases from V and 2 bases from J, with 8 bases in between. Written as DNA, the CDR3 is TGTGCCAGCAGTGATGATTCGGCTGGGGCCAACGTCCTGACTTTC. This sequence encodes CASSDDSAGANVLTF.

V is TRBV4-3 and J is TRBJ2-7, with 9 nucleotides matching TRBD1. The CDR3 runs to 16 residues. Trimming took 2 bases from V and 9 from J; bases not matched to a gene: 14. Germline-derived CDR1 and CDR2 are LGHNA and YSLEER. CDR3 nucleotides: TGCGCCAGCAGCCAATTACCGGGACAGGGTGTTGACCGGCAGTACTTC. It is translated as CASSQLPGQGVDRQYF.

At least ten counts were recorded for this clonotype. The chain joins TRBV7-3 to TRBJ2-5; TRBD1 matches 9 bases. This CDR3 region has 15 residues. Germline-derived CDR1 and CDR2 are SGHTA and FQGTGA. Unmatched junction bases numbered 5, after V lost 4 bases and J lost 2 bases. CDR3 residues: CASSYGDREQETQYF. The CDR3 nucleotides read TGTGCCAGCAGCTATGGGGACAGGGAACAAGAGACCCAGTACTTC.

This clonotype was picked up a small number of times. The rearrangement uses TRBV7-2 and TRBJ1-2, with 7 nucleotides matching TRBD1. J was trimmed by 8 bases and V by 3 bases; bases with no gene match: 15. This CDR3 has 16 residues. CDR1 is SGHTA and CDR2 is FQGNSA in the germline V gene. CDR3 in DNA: TGTGCCAGCAGCTTTACCCCCTTTGGAGGGGGCGTAGGCTACACCTTC. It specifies CASSFTPFGGGVGYTF.

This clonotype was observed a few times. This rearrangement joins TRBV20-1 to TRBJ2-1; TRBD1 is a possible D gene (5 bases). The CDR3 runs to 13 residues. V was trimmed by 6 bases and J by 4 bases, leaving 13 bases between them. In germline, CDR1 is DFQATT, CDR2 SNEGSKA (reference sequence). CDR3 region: CSAPGQGYNEQFF. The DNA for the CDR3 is TGCAGTGCCCCCGGGCAGGGTTACAATGAGCAGTTCTTC.

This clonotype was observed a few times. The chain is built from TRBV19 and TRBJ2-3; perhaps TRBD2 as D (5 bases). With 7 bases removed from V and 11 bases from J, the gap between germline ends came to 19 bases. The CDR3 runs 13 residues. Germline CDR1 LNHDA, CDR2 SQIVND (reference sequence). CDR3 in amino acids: CASNSELKGGQYF. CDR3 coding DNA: TGTGCCAGTAACTCAGAGCTGAAAGGAGGGCAGTATTTT.

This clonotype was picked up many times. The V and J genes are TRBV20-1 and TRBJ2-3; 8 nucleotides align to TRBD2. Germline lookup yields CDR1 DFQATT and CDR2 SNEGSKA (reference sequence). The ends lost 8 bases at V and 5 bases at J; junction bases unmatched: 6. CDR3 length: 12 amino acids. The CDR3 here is CSRRGGQDTQYF. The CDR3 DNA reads TGCAGTCGACGGGGGGGCCAAGATACGCAGTATTTT.

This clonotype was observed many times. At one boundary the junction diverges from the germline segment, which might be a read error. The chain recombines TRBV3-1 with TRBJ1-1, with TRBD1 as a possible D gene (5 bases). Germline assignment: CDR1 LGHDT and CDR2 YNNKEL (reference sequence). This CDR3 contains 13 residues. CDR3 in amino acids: CASSQDGAAEAFF. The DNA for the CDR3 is TGTGCCAGCAGCCAAGACGGGGCGGCTGAGGCTTTCTTT.

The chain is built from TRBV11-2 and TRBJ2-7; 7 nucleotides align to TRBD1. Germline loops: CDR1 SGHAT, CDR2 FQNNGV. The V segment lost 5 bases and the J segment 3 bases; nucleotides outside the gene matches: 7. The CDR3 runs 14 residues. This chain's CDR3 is CASSRDRVGYEQYF. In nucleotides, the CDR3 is TGTGCCAGCAGCCGAGACAGGGTGGGCTACGAGCAGTACTTC.

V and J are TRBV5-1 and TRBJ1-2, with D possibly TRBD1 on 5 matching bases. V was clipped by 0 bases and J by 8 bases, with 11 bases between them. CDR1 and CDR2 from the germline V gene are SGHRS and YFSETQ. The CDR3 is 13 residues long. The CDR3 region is CASSLAAGRGYTF. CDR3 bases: TGCGCCAGCAGCTTGGCGGCAGGGCGCGGCTACACCTTC.

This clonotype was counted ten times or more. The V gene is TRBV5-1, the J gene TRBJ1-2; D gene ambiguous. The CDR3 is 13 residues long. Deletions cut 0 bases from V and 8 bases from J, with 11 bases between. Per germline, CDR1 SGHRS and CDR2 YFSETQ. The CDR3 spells CASSLEGSEGYTF. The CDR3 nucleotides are TGCGCCAGCAGCTTGGAAGGGAGCGAGGGCTACACCTTC.

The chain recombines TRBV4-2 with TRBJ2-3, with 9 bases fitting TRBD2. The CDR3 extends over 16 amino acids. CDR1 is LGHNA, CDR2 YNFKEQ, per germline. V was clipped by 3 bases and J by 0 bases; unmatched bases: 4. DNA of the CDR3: TGTGCCAGCAGCCATGATCTAGCGGGGAGCACAGATACGCAGTATTTT. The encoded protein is CASSHDLAGSTDTQYF.

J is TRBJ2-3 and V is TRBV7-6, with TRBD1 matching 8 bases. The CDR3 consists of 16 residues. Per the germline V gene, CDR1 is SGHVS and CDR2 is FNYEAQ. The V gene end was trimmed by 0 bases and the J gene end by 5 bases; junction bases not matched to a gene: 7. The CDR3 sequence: CASSLAQGAEVDTQYF. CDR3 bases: TGTGCCAGCAGCTTAGCTCAGGGGGCTGAGGTAGATACGCAGTATTTT.

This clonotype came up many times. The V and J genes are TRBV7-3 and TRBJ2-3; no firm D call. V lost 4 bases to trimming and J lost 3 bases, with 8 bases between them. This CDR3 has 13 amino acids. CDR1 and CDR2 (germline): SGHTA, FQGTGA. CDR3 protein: CASSSDNTDTQYF. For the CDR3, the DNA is TGTGCCAGCAGCTCCGATAATACAGATACGCAGTATTTT.